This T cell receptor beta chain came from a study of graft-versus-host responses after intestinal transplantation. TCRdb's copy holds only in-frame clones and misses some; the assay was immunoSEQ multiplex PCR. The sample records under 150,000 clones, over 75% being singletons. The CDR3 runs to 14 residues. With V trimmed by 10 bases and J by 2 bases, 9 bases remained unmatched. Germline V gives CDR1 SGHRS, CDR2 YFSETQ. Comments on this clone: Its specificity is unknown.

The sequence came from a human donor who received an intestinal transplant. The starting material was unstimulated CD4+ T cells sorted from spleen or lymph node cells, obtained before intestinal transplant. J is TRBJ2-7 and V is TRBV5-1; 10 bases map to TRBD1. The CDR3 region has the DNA TGCGCCTGCTCTAGGACAGGGGGTACCTACGAGCAGTACTTC. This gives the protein CACSRTGGTYEQYF.